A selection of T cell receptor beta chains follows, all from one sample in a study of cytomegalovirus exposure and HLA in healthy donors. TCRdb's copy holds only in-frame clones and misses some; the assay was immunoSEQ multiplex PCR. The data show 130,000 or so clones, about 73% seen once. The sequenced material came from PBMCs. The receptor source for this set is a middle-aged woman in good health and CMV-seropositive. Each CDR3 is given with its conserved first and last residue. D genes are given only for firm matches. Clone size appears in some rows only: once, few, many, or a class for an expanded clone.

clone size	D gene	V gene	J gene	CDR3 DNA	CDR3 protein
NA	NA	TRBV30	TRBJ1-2	TGTGCCTGGAGAGAACGGAACTATGGCTACACCTTC	CAWRERNYGYTF
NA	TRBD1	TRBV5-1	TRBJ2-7	TGCGCCAGCACCCTGGGTGGGACAGGGGTGCGCGAGCAGTACTTC	CASTLGGTGVREQYF
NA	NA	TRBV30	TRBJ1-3	TGTGCCTGGAAGGCGGGGAACAGCGGAAACACCATATATTTT	CAWKAGNSGNTIYF
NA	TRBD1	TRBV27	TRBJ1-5	TGTGCCAGCAGTTTAAAGGGACAGGGAACGCAGCCCCAGCATTTT	CASSLKGQGTQPQHF
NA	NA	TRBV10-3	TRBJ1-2	TGTGCCATCAGTGAACGGGACACTCCTAACTATGGCTACACCTTC	CAISERDTPNYGYTF
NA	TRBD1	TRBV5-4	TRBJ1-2	TGTGCCAGCAGCTACGGACAGGGGAGTTACACCTTC	CASSYGQGSYTF
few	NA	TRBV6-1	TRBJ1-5	TGTGCCAGCAGTGGACACAGGATGATTAGCAATCAGCCCCAGCATTTT	CASSGHRMISNQPQHF
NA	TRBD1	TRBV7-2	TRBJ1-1	TGTGCCAGCAGCTTACGAAGACGCGGGACAGGGGAAGCTTTCTTT	CASSLRRRGTGEAFF
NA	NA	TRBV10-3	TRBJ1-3	TGTGCCATCAGGGCTTACGGACAGCTCTCTGGAAACACCATATATTTT	CAIRAYGQLSGNTIYF
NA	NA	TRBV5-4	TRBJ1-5	TGTGCCAGCAGCTTGGGGGCACCGGGACATAGCGATCAGCCCCAGCATTTT	CASSLGAPGHSDQPQHF
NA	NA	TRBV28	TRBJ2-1	TGTGCCAGCCCTCGACGCGGGGCAGGGGGTATCGATGAGCAGTTCTTC	CASPRRGAGGIDEQFF
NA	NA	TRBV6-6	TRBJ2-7	TGTGCCAGGGGGCAGGCAGGGCTTAACGGCGAGCAGTACTTC	CARGQAGLNGEQYF
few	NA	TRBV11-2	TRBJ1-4	TGTGCCAGCAGCTCGGAGGGGGGGAGAAATGAAAAACTGTTTTTT	CASSSEGGRNEKLFF